These 32 T cell receptor beta chains were sequenced from one sample in a study of CD8 T cells in ankylosing spondylitis. MiXCR, run by TCRdb on the 5' RACE reads, gives a single entry per CDR3 protein. The repertoire includes fewer than 200,000 distinct CDR3 sequences, over 15% of them detected once, and roughly 4.5% sits in the top ten. The source material was blood, either unsorted or a sorted T cell fraction (not recorded which). These TCRs come from a male donor between 10 and 30 years old with ankylosing spondylitis or in good health (not recorded which).

The chain uses TRBV27 and TRBJ1-1; weak D call: TRBD1 (6 bases). V lost 7 bases to trimming and J lost 0 bases, with 15 bases between them. The CDR3 spans 15 residues. Germline-derived CDR1 and CDR2 are MNHEY and SMNVEV (reference sequence). Written as DNA, the CDR3 is TGTGCCAGCATAGACAGGCCAAACATGAACACTGAAGCTTTCTTT. Translation gives CASIDRPNMNTEAFF.

This clonotype was seen at least ten times. The CDR3 is CASSVGRNGRNEKLFF. For the CDR3, the DNA is TGTGCCAGCAGTGTGGGGCGCAACGGGAGGAATGAAAAACTGTTTTTT. The V gene is TRBV2, the J gene TRBJ1-4; D perhaps matches TRBD1 (5 bases). The germline CDR1 and CDR2 sequences are SNHLY and FYNNEI. V gave up 4 bases and J gave up 5 bases, with 17 bases separating them. CDR3 length: 16 residues.

This clonotype has just a few counts. V and J are TRBV29-1 and TRBJ1-2; TRBD1 matches at 9 bases. CDR3 length equals 14 residues. The germline gives CDR1 SQVTM, CDR2 ANQGSEA. With V trimmed by 4 bases and J by 5 bases, 8 bases remained unmatched. The CDR3 region has the DNA TGCAGCGTTGGAGAACAGGGGGCCCCATATGGCTACACCTTC. Translation gives CSVGEQGAPYGYTF.

This chain connects TRBV19 to TRBJ1-5, with TRBD1 matching 9 bases. Looked up from germline, CDR1 is LNHDA and CDR2 is SQIVND (reference sequence). V lost 8 bases and J lost 2; bases outside the gene matches: 4. The CDR3 runs to 14 residues. CDR3 nucleotide sequence: TGTGCCAGTGGACAGGGGTTGGGCAATCAGCCCCAGCATTTT. Protein: CASGQGLGNQPQHF.

In this sample, this clonotype turned up many times. This chain uses TRBV15 with TRBJ2-7; tentatively, D is TRBD2 (5 bases). The V and J ends lost 9 bases and 2 bases respectively, with 11 bases between them. CDR1 and CDR2 (germline): LNHNV, YYDKDF (reference sequence). This CDR3 region has 12 residues. The CDR3 DNA sequence: TGTGCCACTTCACGAGGGACCTACGAGCAGTACTTC. This translates into CATSRGTYEQYF. Drawing the rest from reference TRBV15 and TRBJ2-7, the complete variable domain is DAMVIQNPRYQVTQFGKPVTLSCSQTLNHNVMYWYQQKSSQAPKLLFHYYDKDFNNEADTPDNFQSRRPNTSFCFLDIRSPGLGDTAMYLCATSRGTYEQYFGPGTRLTVT.

This clonotype was counted many times. J is TRBJ2-1 and V is TRBV7-2, with 9 bases matching TRBD2. CDR3 length: 17 amino acids. Germline CDR1 reads SGHTA; CDR2 reads FQGNSA. The V gene end was trimmed by 5 bases and the J gene end by 0 bases; junction bases not matched to a gene: 8. The DNA of the CDR3 is TGTGCCAGCAGCGCCCGGGGACTAGCCAGCTCCTACAATGAGCAGTTCTTC. Protein sequence: CASSARGLASSYNEQFF.

The rearrangement uses TRBV30 and TRBJ2-3; the D is unclear. The CDR3 is made up of 12 amino acids. V lost 0 bases and J 6 bases, leaving 7 bases between the germline ends. Germline lookup yields CDR1 GTSNPN and CDR2 SVGIG (reference sequence). CDR3 sequence (DNA): TGTGCCTGGAGTGTTTTAGGGGATACGCAGTATTTT. Protein sequence: CAWSVLGDTQYF.

This clonotype was detected ten times or more. As DNA, the CDR3 is TGCAGCGTTTTACGTGGGGGCACGAACACCGGGGAGCTGTTTTTT. Translation gives CSVLRGGTNTGELFF. This rearrangement joins TRBV29-1 to TRBJ2-2, with D perhaps matching TRBD1 (6 bases). The CDR3 sequence is 15 residues long. CDR1 is SQVTM and CDR2 is ANQGSEA in the germline V gene. The germline V and J ends were trimmed by 5 bases and 0 bases, with 13 bases remaining between them.

The V call is TRBV6-2 or TRBV6-3, the J call TRBJ1-1; D uncertain. The CDR3 is made up of 11 amino acids. V lost 8 bases, J lost 8 bases, and 12 bases lay in between. In germline, CDR1 is MNHEY, CDR2 SVGEGT. The DNA for the CDR3 is TGTGCCAGCTCCGTCCGAGTCGAAGCTTTCTTT. Protein sequence: CASSVRVEAFF.

This chain links TRBV24-1 with TRBJ1-2, with TRBD1 matching 10 bases. J was trimmed by 4 bases and V by 4 bases; bases with no gene match: 5. Germline V lookup: CDR1 KGHDR, CDR2 SFDVKD. The CDR3 loop spans 15 amino acids. The CDR3 region has the DNA TGTGCCACCAGTGACGCGGGACAGGGGCCCTATGGCTACACCTTC. Its protein product is CATSDAGQGPYGYTF.

This clonotype was picked up many times. The chain has TRBV6-5 and TRBJ2-2; either TRBD1 or TRBD2 may fit D (5 bases each). Deletions cut 6 bases from V and 3 bases from J, with 26 bases between. The germline CDR1 and CDR2 sequences are MNHEY and SVGAGI. This CDR3 spans 19 amino acids. The CDR3 DNA sequence: TGTGCCAGCAGGCGGACCCACGCCCCCGGGGCTCGAGACACCGGGGAGCTGTTTTTT. This translates into CASRRTHAPGARDTGELFF.

The sample holds many counts of this clonotype. The chain joins TRBV3-1 to TRBJ2-3, with 7 bases that match TRBD2. This CDR3 is built from 18 residues. The germline gives CDR1 LGHDT, CDR2 YNNKEL (reference sequence). V lost 0 bases and J lost 0; bases outside the gene matches: 9. The chain's CDR3 is CASSQEGKASGSTDTQYF. The CDR3 region has the DNA TGTGCCAGCAGCCAAGAGGGCAAGGCTAGCGGTAGCACAGATACGCAGTATTTT.

A single count supports this clonotype. The chain joins TRBV15 to TRBJ2-1, with a tentative D call TRBD2 (6 bases). The V end was cut by 3 bases, the J end by 9 bases, with 12 bases between. The CDR3 runs to 13 residues. CDR1 and CDR2 from the germline V gene are LNHNV and YYDKDF (reference sequence). The CDR3 here is CATSSSGVAEQFF. CDR3 in DNA: TGTGCCACCAGCAGCTCGGGAGTGGCTGAGCAGTTCTTC.

This clonotype was detected ten times or more. The chain joins TRBV7-2 to TRBJ2-3; 8 positions agree with TRBD2. Germline V CDR1 and CDR2: SGHTA, FQGNSA. The CDR3 sequence is 15 residues long. Trimming at V came to 6 bases and at J to 8 bases, leaving 13 bases not matched to a gene. The CDR3 protein is CASRPIAGYGGTQYF. The CDR3, as DNA: TGTGCCAGCAGACCGATAGCGGGATACGGGGGTACGCAGTATTTT.

This clonotype was counted many times. This chain uses TRBV24-1 with TRBJ1-4, with D possibly being TRBD1 (6 bases). This CDR3 spans 14 amino acids. Germline values: CDR1 KGHDR, CDR2 SFDVKD. Trimming shortened V by 9 bases and J by 7 bases, and 17 bases separated the two germline ends. The CDR3 sequence is CATSAGGAGEKLFF. In nucleotides, the CDR3 is TGTGCCACCTCCGCCGGGGGGGCTGGTGAAAAACTGTTTTTT.

In its sample, this clonotype was seen many times. The V and J genes are TRBV20-1 and TRBJ1-2; D possibly corresponds to TRBD1 (5 bases). The CDR3 covers 13 residues. Germline lookup yields CDR1 DFQATT and CDR2 SNEGSKA (reference sequence). V lost 3 bases and J 7 bases, leaving 15 bases between the germline ends. The CDR3 spells CSASPGGSSGYTF. The CDR3 nucleotides are TGCAGTGCTAGCCCCGGGGGGAGTTCTGGCTACACCTTC.

The sample holds many counts of this clonotype. The rearrangement uses TRBV4-1 and TRBJ2-3; D is perhaps TRBD1 (6 bases). In germline, CDR1 is MGHRA, CDR2 YSYEKL. This CDR3 has 15 residues. V lost 3 bases, J lost 4 bases, and 14 bases lay in between. The CDR3 is CASSQARGVPDTQYF. In nucleotides, the CDR3 is TGCGCCAGCAGCCAGGCCAGGGGCGTCCCAGATACGCAGTATTTT.

This clonotype has a count of ten or more. The chain has TRBV10-3 and TRBJ1-1; 7 bases align to TRBD1. From germline, CDR1 is ENHRY and CDR2 SYGVKD. The CDR3 has 14 amino acids. The V gene end was trimmed by 6 bases and the J gene end by 7 bases; junction bases not matched to a gene: 11. CDR3 DNA: TGTGCCATCAGGGGCACCGAGACAGGGCATGAAGCTTTCTTT. This sequence encodes CAIRGTETGHEAFF.

This clonotype has a count of ten or more. At one of its ends the junction is not consistent with the germline gene, which may arise from a read error. The CDR3 is CSARPPSGTGGF. The DNA for the CDR3 is TGCAGTGCTAGACCTCCTTCCGGGACAGGGGGATTC. This chain links TRBV20-1 with TRBJ2-7; 11 bases match TRBD1. This CDR3 contains 12 residues. Germline V gene data show CDR1 as DFQATT and CDR2 as SNEGSKA (reference sequence).

This chain uses TRBV6-1 with TRBJ2-7, with TRBD1 matching 9 bases. J was trimmed by 3 bases and V by 8 bases; bases with no gene match: 11. There are 15 residues in the CDR3. Germline lookup yields CDR1 MNHNS and CDR2 SASEGT. CDR3 loop: CASGEQGALGYEQYV. CDR3 nucleotide sequence: TGTGCCAGCGGAGAACAGGGGGCGCTTGGCTACGAGCAGTACGTC.

This clonotype was picked up many times. The chain combines TRBV24-1 with TRBJ2-2; D unclear. Trimming removed 8 bases from V and 2 bases from J, with 8 bases in between. This CDR3 comprises 13 residues. Germline V gene data show CDR1 as KGHDR and CDR2 as SFDVKD. CDR3: CATMSPNTGELFF. As DNA, the CDR3 is TGTGCCACCATGAGCCCCAACACCGGGGAGCTGTTTTTT.

This clonotype turned up a few times. The CDR3 region is CASSSDRFGEQYF. The CDR3 DNA reads as TGTGCCAGCAGCTCCGACCGTTTCGGAGAGCAGTACTTC. The V and J genes are TRBV7-3 and TRBJ2-7; D not resolved. Germline V gene lookup returns CDR1 SGHTA and CDR2 FQGTGA. The CDR3 consists of 13 residues. The V and J ends lost 4 bases and 7 bases respectively, with 14 bases between them.

V usage is TRBV7-2 and J usage is TRBJ2-6; D unclear. Trimming removed 5 bases from V and 5 bases from J, with 7 bases in between. The CDR3 consists of 13 residues. The germline V gene encodes CDR1 SGHTA and CDR2 FQGNSA. The CDR3 DNA reads TGTGCCAGCAGCCCCACATGGGCCAACGTCCTGACTTTC. This codes for CASSPTWANVLTF.

The chain links TRBV20-1 to TRBJ2-7; maybe TRBD1 (6 bases). This CDR3 is 16 amino acids long. The V end lost 4 bases, the J end lost 6 bases, and 25 bases lay between the germline ends. Germline V gene data show CDR1 as DFQATT and CDR2 as SNEGSKA (reference sequence). The chain's CDR3 is CSAIKRMYRESCEQYV. The CDR3 DNA follows: TGCAGTGCTATAAAAAGGATGTACAGGGAGTCGTGCGAGCAGTACGTC.

Ten or more counts support this clonotype. The chain carries TRBV29-1 and TRBJ2-2; weak D call: TRBD1 (5 bases). The CDR3 sequence is 13 residues long. CDR1 and CDR2 (germline): SQVTM, ANQGSEA. V dropped 3 bases and J dropped 6 bases, with 11 bases sitting between them. As DNA, the CDR3 is TGCAGCGTTGATCAGGGTTATTCCGGGGAGCTGTTTTTT. This translates into CSVDQGYSGELFF.

This clonotype was seen ten or more times. The chain recombines TRBV2 with TRBJ2-5; 9 bases align to TRBD1. V lost 7 bases to trimming and J lost 4 bases; unmatched junction nucleotides: 7. There are 14 residues in the CDR3. The germline gives CDR1 SNHLY, CDR2 FYNNEI. The CDR3 DNA reads TGTGCCAGCAAGGGGGACAGGGCGAGAGAGACCCAGTACTTC. Encoded protein: CASKGDRARETQYF.

In this sample, this clonotype turned up many times. This chain links TRBV25-1 with TRBJ2-1, with D possibly TRBD2 on 5 matching bases. The CDR3 sequence is 13 residues long. Germline-derived CDR1 and CDR2 are MGHDK and SYGVNS. Trimming took off 5 bases at V and 6 bases at J, with 11 bases between the two ends. The CDR3 loop reads CASSYSGSNEQFF. CDR3 nucleotide sequence: TGTGCCAGCAGTTATTCGGGGAGCAATGAGCAGTTCTTC.

This clonotype was counted at least ten times. The chain employs TRBV7-9 and TRBJ2-1; D might be TRBD1 or TRBD2, each matching 6 bases. In germline, CDR1 is SEHNR, CDR2 FQNEAQ (reference sequence). V was trimmed by 6 bases and J by 0 bases, leaving 12 bases between them. This CDR3 comprises 15 residues. DNA of the CDR3: TGTGCCAGCAGGGAGGGGGGCTCCTCCTACAATGAGCAGTTCTTC. This codes for CASREGGSSYNEQFF.

This clonotype was detected many times. The V call is TRBV25-1, the J call TRBJ2-7; possibly TRBD2 for D (5 bases). V lost 2 bases to trimming and J lost 9 bases, with 20 bases between them. This CDR3 is 15 amino acids long. Germline V lookup: CDR1 MGHDK, CDR2 SYGVNS. In DNA form, the CDR3 reads TGTGCCAGCAGTGAAAGCGGTTTGGCACCCCAGGCGCAGTACGTC. It translates to CASSESGLAPQAQYV.

This clonotype was seen many times. The gene calls are TRBV6-5 and TRBJ2-5, with 9 nucleotides matching TRBD2. Germline V gene lookup returns CDR1 MNHEY and CDR2 SVGAGI. The CDR3 is made up of 16 amino acids. The trim removed 6 bases at V and 3 bases at J, leaving 11 bases unmatched. The chain's CDR3 is CASRKLERLAEETQYF. CDR3 DNA sequence: TGTGCCAGCAGGAAGTTAGAGCGACTAGCGGAAGAGACCCAGTACTTC.

At least ten counts were recorded for this clonotype. The rearrangement joins TRBV20-1 to TRBJ2-5; maybe TRBD1 (6 bases). The CDR3 totals 15 residues. The germline V gene has CDR1 DFQATT and CDR2 SNEGSKA (reference sequence). Trimming removed 6 bases at V and 5 bases at J, with 22 bases between. CDR3 region: CSAGLVGAPEETQYF. The CDR3 nucleotides read TGCAGTGCCGGCCTGGTGGGGGCGCCGGAGGAGACCCAGTACTTC.

V usage is TRBV20-1 and J usage is TRBJ2-1; 7 positions match TRBD1. The ends lost 3 bases at V and 8 bases at J; junction bases unmatched: 13. The CDR3 is 15 residues long. CDR1 is DFQATT and CDR2 is SNEGSKA in the germline V gene (reference sequence). The CDR3 loop is CSASNPGPGGDEQFF. CDR3 DNA: TGCAGTGCTAGCAACCCGGGACCAGGGGGTGATGAGCAGTTCTTC.